Listed below are T cell receptor beta chains from one sample, sequenced in a study of T-cell reconstitution after alpha-beta-depleted transplantation in children. TCRdb reanalysed the PCR reads using MiXCR and keeps one entry per CDR3 protein. The sample includes about 230,000 distinct CDR3 sequences, about 8.8% of them seen just once. The sequencing used PBMCs from the stem cell graft donor, collected from the stem cell graft. These receptors were obtained from a human donor who donated a stem cell graft to a child with SCID. Each CDR3 is given with its conserved first and last residue. D genes are given only for firm matches. The size entry is marked missing in some rows and otherwise reads once, few, many or a size class.

clone size,D gene,J gene,V gene,CDR3 DNA,CDR3 protein
NA,NA,TRBJ2-4,TRBV6-5,TGTGCCAGCAGTTACGGCGCAGCCCGGGACATTCAGTACTTC,CASSYGAARDIQYF
many,NA,TRBJ2-3,TRBV7-9,TGTGCCAGCAGCTTGCCCCTTTTTGATACGCAGTATTTT,CASSLPLFDTQYF
many,NA,TRBJ1-4,TRBV2,TGTGCCAGCAGTGCGGCCGGGACCCAGGGCGAAAAACTGTTTTTT,CASSAAGTQGEKLFF
many,NA,TRBJ1-5,TRBV9,TGTGCCAGCAGCGTAATGGGGGATACTAATCAGCCCCAGCATTTT,CASSVMGDTNQPQHF
many,NA,TRBJ2-1,TRBV29-1,TGCAGCGCTGATGCGGGGGCCAATGAGCAGTTCTTC,CSADAGANEQFF
many,NA,TRBJ2-2,TRBV20-1,TGCAGTGCGAAAACCCCCCCGGGGACCGGGGAGCTGTTTTTT,CSAKTPPGTGELFF
many,TRBD2,TRBJ2-1,TRBV7-2,TGTGCCAGCAGCTTAGGAGGCGGGGGGGCTTACAATGAGCAGTTCTTC,CASSLGGGGAYNEQFF
many,TRBD1,TRBJ1-2,TRBV20-1,TGCAGTGCGGCCGGGACAGGAGCCAACTATGGCTACACCTTC,CSAAGTGANYGYTF
many,NA,TRBJ1-2,TRBV15,TGTGCCACCAGCAGAGGTACAGGCTATGGCTACACCTTC,CATSRGTGYGYTF
many,NA,TRBJ2-2,TRBV5-1,TGCGCCAGCAGCTTGCCGACAGGCCACACCGGGGAGCTGTTTTTT,CASSLPTGHTGELFF
few,TRBD1,TRBJ1-1,TRBV25-1,TGTGCCAGCAGTGAAATCTCGGGACAGCTGAACACTGAAGCTTTCTTT,CASSEISGQLNTEAFF
few,NA,TRBJ2-5,TRBV7-7,TGTGCCAGCAGCCTTTCAGAGTACCAAGAGACCCAGTACTTC,CASSLSEYQETQYF
many,NA,TRBJ2-3,TRBV20-1,TGCAGTGCTAGAGATTCCGTTACTAGCACAGATACGCAGTATTTT,CSARDSVTSTDTQYF
few,NA,TRBJ1-5,TRBV7-6,TGTGCCAGCAGCTTAAGTTGGAATCAGCCCCAGCATTTT,CASSLSWNQPQHF
many,NA,TRBJ1-2,TRBV12-3/TRBV12-4,TGTGCCAGCAGTTTGGAGGGTTGGAGTGGCTACACCTTC,CASSLEGWSGYTF
many,NA,TRBJ2-1,TRBV6-5,TGTGCCAGCAGTTACCCGGCAGGGAATGAGCAGTTCTTC,CASSYPAGNEQFF
many,TRBD1,TRBJ1-4,TRBV7-2,TGTGCCAGCGCCCCCTCGACAGGGCCTGGGGGACTGTTTTTT,CASAPSTGPGGLFF
many,NA,TRBJ2-1,TRBV20-1,TGCAGTGGGCTGGGATACAATGAGCAGTTCTTC,CSGLGYNEQFF
many,NA,TRBJ2-2,TRBV5-1,TGCGCCAGCAGCTTGTACGCAGATTACACCGGGGAGCTGTTTTTT,CASSLYADYTGELFF
many,NA,TRBJ2-5,TRBV4-2,TGTGCCAGCAGCCAAGTAGCAGGCGATTGGGTCCAAGAGACCCAGTACTTC,CASSQVAGDWVQETQYF